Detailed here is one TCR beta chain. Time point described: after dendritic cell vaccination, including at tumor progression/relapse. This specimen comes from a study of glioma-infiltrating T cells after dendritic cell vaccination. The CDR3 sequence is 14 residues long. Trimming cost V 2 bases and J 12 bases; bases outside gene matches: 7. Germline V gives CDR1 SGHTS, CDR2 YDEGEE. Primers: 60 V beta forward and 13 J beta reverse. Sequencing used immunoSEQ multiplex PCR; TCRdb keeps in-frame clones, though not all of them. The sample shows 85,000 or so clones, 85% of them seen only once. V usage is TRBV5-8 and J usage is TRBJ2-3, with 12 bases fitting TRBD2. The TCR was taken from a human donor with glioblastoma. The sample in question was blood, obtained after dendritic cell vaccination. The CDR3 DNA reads TGTGCCAGCAGCTTCCTAGCGGGAGGGCCGGGTCAGTATTTT. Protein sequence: CASSFLAGGPGQYF.